Listed below are T cell receptor beta chains from one sample, sequenced in a study of somatic mutations in cytotoxic T cells in rheumatoid arthritis. Profiling relied on immunoSEQ multiplex PCR, and the TCRdb table lists in-frame clones only, not all of them. The table shows roughly 12,000 clones, with more than 75% occurring only once. The sample taken for sequencing was CD8+ T cells sorted from blood. Receptor source: a man aged 45-65 years in good health. Each CDR3 is given with its conserved first and last residue. Each record gives: clone size, CDR3 length, V gene, D gene, J gene, CDR3 DNA, CDR3 protein. D genes are given only for firm matches. Some rows mark clone size as missing; the rest say once, few, many or name a class of expanded clone.

>NA|14|TRBV5-1|TRBD1|TRBJ1-1
TGCGCCAGCAGCTTGGCAGGGGGATACACTGAAGCTTTCTTT
CASSLAGGYTEAFF
>NA|15|TRBV6-1|NA|TRBJ2-5
TGTGCCAGCAGTGAAGACGGGGGAATACAAGAGACCCAGTACTTC
CASSEDGGIQETQYF
>NA|17|TRBV7-2|TRBD2|TRBJ2-7
TGTGCCAGCAGCTTAGCTTCGGGCGGGAGGTTCAGCTACGAGCAGTACTTC
CASSLASGGRFSYEQYF
>NA|17|TRBV9|TRBD1|TRBJ1-2
TGTGCCAGCAGCACCCTCTCGAGGACAGGGCCAAACTATGGCTACACCTTC
CASSTLSRTGPNYGYTF
>NA|14|TRBV6-1|NA|TRBJ2-3
TGTGCCAGCAGTGAAGTCTCTGGGGCAGATACGCAGTATTTT
CASSEVSGADTQYF
>NA|17|TRBV5-1|NA|TRBJ2-1
TGCGCCAGCAGCTCACAAAACGGGAGTGGGTCCTACAATGAGCAGTTCTTC
CASSSQNGSGSYNEQFF
>NA|14|TRBV27|TRBD1|TRBJ1-4
TGTGCCAGCAGTTACGACAGGGGAACGGAAAAACTGTTTTTT
CASSYDRGTEKLFF
>few|17|TRBV7-6|NA|TRBJ1-5
TGTGCCAGCAGCTTAGCACGGGGCACGTATAGCAATCAGCCCCAGCATTTT
CASSLARGTYSNQPQHF
>NA|13|TRBV5-1|NA|TRBJ2-1
TGCGCCAGCAGCTTGGACGCGTACAATGAGCAGTTCTTC
CASSLDAYNEQFF
>NA|14|TRBV6-5|NA|TRBJ1-6
TGTGCCAGCTCAGTTGCATCTAATAATTCACCCCTCCACTTT
CASSVASNNSPLHF
>NA|15|TRBV10-3|TRBD1|TRBJ1-5
TGTGCCATCAGTGATTTGGGACAGGAGGATCAGCCCCAGCATTTT
CAISDLGQEDQPQHF
>NA|15|TRBV7-2|TRBD1|TRBJ2-7
TGTGCCAGCAGCTTAGTCCCGGGACAGGGGGACGAGCAGTACTTC
CASSLVPGQGDEQYF
>NA|15|TRBV12-5|NA|TRBJ1-1
TGTGCTAGTGCCCTCAATCCTAGGACTTACACTGAAGCTTTCTTT
CASALNPRTYTEAFF
>NA|15|TRBV6-5|NA|TRBJ2-7
TGTGCCAGCAGTTACTCTAACTACCTATCCTACGAGCAGTACTTC
CASSYSNYLSYEQYF
>NA|12|TRBV7-9|NA|TRBJ1-6
TGTGCCAGCAGCTTCCGCGGATCACCCCTCCACTTT
CASSFRGSPLHF
>NA|15|TRBV27|NA|TRBJ2-7
TGTGCCAGCAGGATATCAGGGGTCAGTCGGTACGAGCAGTACTTC
CASRISGVSRYEQYF
>NA|15|TRBV5-5|NA|TRBJ2-1
TGTGCCAGCAGCATCAGACCACCCAATGTCAATGAGCAGTTCTTC
CASSIRPPNVNEQFF
>NA|18|TRBV4-1|NA|TRBJ1-3
TGCGCCAGCAGCCAAGATTCCGCACTCGTAAACTCTGGAAACACCATATATTTT
CASSQDSALVNSGNTIYF
>few|12|TRBV25-1|NA|TRBJ1-1
TGTGCCAGCAGTTCCCGGAACACTGAAGCTTTCTTT
CASSSRNTEAFF
>medium-sized|15|TRBV7-9|NA|TRBJ2-7
TGTGCCAGCAGCTCGTTAAATCTGGGGGACTACGAGCAGTACTTC
CASSSLNLGDYEQYF
>NA|15|TRBV5-4|NA|TRBJ1-2
TGTGCCAGCAGCTTAAGACAGACCCCTAACTATGGCTACACCTTC
CASSLRQTPNYGYTF
>NA|14|TRBV12-5|NA|TRBJ2-1
TGTGCTGCCCGTCCGGACGATTCCTACAATGAGCAGTTCTTC
CAARPDDSYNEQFF
>once|15|TRBV28|TRBD2|TRBJ2-1
TGTGCCAGCAGCCAGACTAGCGGGGGGGCTGATGAGCAGTTCTTC
CASSQTSGGADEQFF
>NA|15|TRBV6-6|TRBD2|TRBJ2-7
TGTGCCAGCAGCCTACTAGCGGGAGCGTACTACGAGCAGTACTTC
CASSLLAGAYYEQYF
>NA|14|TRBV7-6|NA|TRBJ2-1
TGTGCCAGCAGCTTCGGACTCAGTTACAATGAGCAGTTCTTC
CASSFGLSYNEQFF
>NA|15|TRBV4-2|NA|TRBJ2-7
TGTGCCAGCAGCCAAGAGGCCAATTGGCCCTACGAGCAGTACTTC
CASSQEANWPYEQYF
>NA|15|TRBV5-1|NA|TRBJ2-3
TGCGCCAGCAGCTTCCGCGACTCTCTCACAGATACGCAGTATTTT
CASSFRDSLTDTQYF
>NA|14|TRBV6-1|NA|TRBJ2-1
TGTGCCAGCAGTGTCTACTCACACAACAATGAGCAGTTCTTC
CASSVYSHNNEQFF
>NA|15|TRBV7-9|TRBD1|TRBJ1-1
TGTGCCAGCAGCTTGGGGGGACAGGGGGGAACTGAAGCTTTCTTT
CASSLGGQGGTEAFF
>NA|14|TRBV7-9|NA|TRBJ1-2
TGTGCCAGCAGCTTAGCACCCGACAGCTATGGCTACACCTTC
CASSLAPDSYGYTF
>NA|15|TRBV12-5|NA|TRBJ2-1
TGTGCTAGTGGTTTGGTGACGAGCTCCTACAATGAGCAGTTCTTC
CASGLVTSSYNEQFF
>NA|14|TRBV7-9|TRBD1|TRBJ2-2
TGTGCCAGCAGCTCCGACAGGGGGACCGGGGAGCTGTTTTTT
CASSSDRGTGELFF
>NA|13|TRBV27|NA|TRBJ1-1
TGTGCCAGCAGTTTAGGACGGCTCACTGAAGCTTTCTTT
CASSLGRLTEAFF
>NA|13|TRBV28|NA|TRBJ1-5
TGTGCCAGCAGTTTAATAAGCAATCAGCCCCAGCATTTT
CASSLISNQPQHF
>NA|13|TRBV5-4|NA|TRBJ1-1
TGTGCCAGCAGCCCCATGAAGAACACTGAAGCTTTCTTT
CASSPMKNTEAFF
>NA|15|TRBV19|NA|TRBJ1-3
TGTGCCGGAGGGGACGGCGGACTCTCTGGAAACACCATATATTTT
CAGGDGGLSGNTIYF
>NA|14|TRBV2|TRBD1|TRBJ2-7
TGTGCCAGCAGTGAAACGGGACAGGGGGACGAGCAGTACTTC
CASSETGQGDEQYF
>NA|12|TRBV5-8|NA|TRBJ1-2
TGTGCCAGCAGCTTCATCCAACAGGGCTACACCTTC
CASSFIQQGYTF
>NA|16|TRBV7-9|TRBD2|TRBJ2-4
TGTGCCAGCAGCTTATTACTAGCGGGAGCCAAAAACATTCAGTACTTC
CASSLLLAGAKNIQYF
>NA|15|TRBV7-2|NA|TRBJ2-2
TGTGCCAGCAGCTTAATCGGGGTTCACACCGGGGAGCTGTTTTTT
CASSLIGVHTGELFF
>NA|15|TRBV28|NA|TRBJ2-5
TGTGCCAGCAGTTTTTCAGGGGCTTACCAAGAGACCCAGTACTTC
CASSFSGAYQETQYF
>NA|15|TRBV29-1|TRBD1|TRBJ1-2
TGCAGCGTTCATCGGACAGGGGAGGAGGTATATGGCTACACCTTC
CSVHRTGEEVYGYTF
>once|17|TRBV4-2|TRBD1|TRBJ1-4
TGTGCCAGCAGCCAACTAGGGACAGGGGGCGAGGATGAAAAACTGTTTTTT
CASSQLGTGGEDEKLFF
>NA|15|TRBV27|NA|TRBJ1-2
TGTGCCAGCAGTCAAAGGGTTGACAGCTTCTATGGCTACACCTTC
CASSQRVDSFYGYTF
>NA|16|TRBV10-2|NA|TRBJ2-6
TGCGCCAGCAGTGTAATCGGTACCTCTGGGGCCAACGTCCTGACTTTC
CASSVIGTSGANVLTF
>few|15|TRBV19|TRBD2|TRBJ2-7
TGTGCCAGTAGTATATTTGCGGGAGGGAAATACGAGCAGTACTTC
CASSIFAGGKYEQYF
>NA|16|TRBV11-2|NA|TRBJ2-7
TGTGCCAGCAGCTTATTTGCGAGAGGGGGCTCCTACGAGCAGTACTTC
CASSLFARGGSYEQYF
>NA|17|TRBV2|NA|TRBJ2-2
TGTGCCAGCAGTGAATATAGGGGCAGGGATTACACCGGGGAGCTGTTTTTT
CASSEYRGRDYTGELFF
>NA|14|TRBV28|NA|TRBJ2-2
TGTGCCAGCAGCTTGACAGGGAACACCGGGGAGCTGTTTTTT
CASSLTGNTGELFF
>NA|17|TRBV7-9|TRBD2|TRBJ2-2
TGTGCCAGCAGCAGGGGACTAGCGGGAACGAACACCGGGGAGCTGTTTTTT
CASSRGLAGTNTGELFF
>NA|12|TRBV7-2|NA|TRBJ2-1
TGTGCCAGCAGCTTGCGGATGAATGCGCAGTTCTTC
CASSLRMNAQFF
>few|15|TRBV6-1|TRBD1|TRBJ1-5
TGTGCCAGCAGCAAGGGGGGACAGGCTTATCAGCCCCAGCATTTT
CASSKGGQAYQPQHF
>once|16|TRBV13|TRBD1|TRBJ2-1
TGTGCCAGCAGGGCCTCAGGGGGAAGGGCCTACAATGAGCAGTTCTTC
CASRASGGRAYNEQFF
>few|16|TRBV27|NA|TRBJ2-3
TGTGCCAGCACTCTGACAGGAGCGGGGATCACAGATACGCAGTATTTT
CASTLTGAGITDTQYF
>few|17|TRBV7-2|TRBD1|TRBJ1-3
TGTGCCAGCAAACCGGTAAACAGGGGGCTCTTCGGAAACACCATATATTTT
CASKPVNRGLFGNTIYF